This is a list of T cell receptor beta chains from one sample in a study of T cell repertoires and HLA-DP antigens. No antigen has been identified for these receptors. Assay: immunoSEQ multiplex PCR; the TCRdb copy retains only in-frame clones and omits some. The data show over 100,000 clones, around 92% seen once. Source material: CD4+ T cells from PBMCs. These receptors all stem from a woman aged 18-29 years in good health and CMV-seronegative. The CDR3 runs from the conserved cysteine through the conserved F or W. Fields, in order: CDR3 DNA, CDR3 protein, D gene, J gene, clone size, V gene. A D gene is named only where the DNA matches it firmly. Not every row has a clone size; where given, it reads once, few, many or a size class.

CDR3 DNA: TGTGCCAGCAGCTGGGGACAGGGGGCTGGTTGGCCCCAGCATTTT; CDR3 protein: CASSWGQGAGWPQHF; D gene: TRBD1; J gene: TRBJ1-5; clone size: NA; V gene: TRBV7-2
CDR3 DNA: TGTGCCAGCAGCCGCCGCGGAAGGGAAGGTTCTGGCTACACCTTC; CDR3 protein: CASSRRGREGSGYTF; D gene: NA; J gene: TRBJ1-2; clone size: NA; V gene: TRBV11-1
CDR3 DNA: TGTGCCAGTAGTATAGGGGTCGGTTTGGGCAATCAGCCCCAGCATTTT; CDR3 protein: CASSIGVGLGNQPQHF; D gene: NA; J gene: TRBJ1-5; clone size: NA; V gene: TRBV19
CDR3 DNA: TGTGCCAGTAGTTTCCGGTGGGAACGCGGTGGCTACACCTTC; CDR3 protein: CASSFRWERGGYTF; D gene: NA; J gene: TRBJ1-2; clone size: NA; V gene: TRBV19
CDR3 DNA: TGTGCCAGCAGTTTATATTGGAGTTCGAACACCGGGGAGCTGTTTTTT; CDR3 protein: CASSLYWSSNTGELFF; D gene: NA; J gene: TRBJ2-2; clone size: NA; V gene: TRBV28
CDR3 DNA: TGTGCCAGCAGTCAATCGCGGACTAGCGTCTACAATGAGCAGTTCTTC; CDR3 protein: CASSQSRTSVYNEQFF; D gene: TRBD2; J gene: TRBJ2-1; clone size: NA; V gene: TRBV25-1
CDR3 DNA: TGTGCCAGCAGGTTCCGGTCTTACAATGAGCAGTTCTTC; CDR3 protein: CASRFRSYNEQFF; D gene: NA; J gene: TRBJ2-1; clone size: NA; V gene: TRBV2
CDR3 DNA: TGTGCCAGCAGCTTAGTTGGTTACCGGGACAGTTTAGCCAAAAACATTCAGTACTTC; CDR3 protein: CASSLVGYRDSLAKNIQYF; D gene: TRBD1; J gene: TRBJ2-4; clone size: NA; V gene: TRBV7-8
CDR3 DNA: TGTGCCAGTAAGAACTTGAGGGTCGGGAACACTGAAGCTTTCTTT; CDR3 protein: CASKNLRVGNTEAFF; D gene: NA; J gene: TRBJ1-1; clone size: NA; V gene: TRBV19
CDR3 DNA: TGTGCCAGCAGCCCCGGTGGGGGGGGACAGCCCCAGCATTTT; CDR3 protein: CASSPGGGGQPQHF; D gene: NA; J gene: TRBJ1-5; clone size: few; V gene: TRBV5-6
CDR3 DNA: TGTGCCAGCAGGTTGACGGAGACCTACGAGCAGTACTTC; CDR3 protein: CASRLTETYEQYF; D gene: NA; J gene: TRBJ2-7; clone size: NA; V gene: TRBV6-1
CDR3 DNA: TGTGCCAGCAGGAAGGAAGGGGGCTTGAACACTGAAGCTTTCTTT; CDR3 protein: CASRKEGGLNTEAFF; D gene: TRBD1; J gene: TRBJ1-1; clone size: NA; V gene: TRBV6-4
CDR3 DNA: TGTGCCAGTAATCAGGGGGTAATTCAGCCCCAGCATTTT; CDR3 protein: CASNQGVIQPQHF; D gene: TRBD1; J gene: TRBJ1-5; clone size: NA; V gene: TRBV19
CDR3 DNA: TGTGCCTGGAGTGCGGGACTTTGGGTCAATGAGCAGTTCTTC; CDR3 protein: CAWSAGLWVNEQFF; D gene: NA; J gene: TRBJ2-1; clone size: NA; V gene: TRBV30
CDR3 DNA: TGTGCCAGCAGCGAATCCTCGTTTTGGCTTGATGAAAAACTGTTTTTT; CDR3 protein: CASSESSFWLDEKLFF; D gene: NA; J gene: TRBJ1-4; clone size: NA; V gene: TRBV14
CDR3 DNA: TGTGCCACCTCCCGGGCAGGGGGCGTTAATGAAAAACTGTTTTTT; CDR3 protein: CATSRAGGVNEKLFF; D gene: TRBD1; J gene: TRBJ1-4; clone size: NA; V gene: TRBV25-1
CDR3 DNA: TGTGCCAGCAGCTTACCCCGTGGGGGGGTATTCTTC; CDR3 protein: CASSLPRGGVFF; D gene: TRBD2; J gene: TRBJ2-1; clone size: NA; V gene: TRBV11-3
CDR3 DNA: TGTGCCTGGAGTCCCGGGTATGGTACCGGGGAGCTGTTTTTT; CDR3 protein: CAWSPGYGTGELFF; D gene: NA; J gene: TRBJ2-2; clone size: NA; V gene: TRBV30
CDR3 DNA: TGTGCCAGCACCGCCATCAGGGGCACTGAAGCTTTCTTT; CDR3 protein: CASTAIRGTEAFF; D gene: NA; J gene: TRBJ1-1; clone size: NA; V gene: TRBV7-9
CDR3 DNA: TGTGCCAGCAGCTCGGAGAGTCAGCCCCAGCATTTT; CDR3 protein: CASSSESQPQHF; D gene: NA; J gene: TRBJ1-5; clone size: once; V gene: TRBV11-2
CDR3 DNA: TGTGCCAGCAGCCCTCGGGGGCAGGGGGCTTTTAACTATGGCTACACCTTC; CDR3 protein: CASSPRGQGAFNYGYTF; D gene: TRBD1; J gene: TRBJ1-2; clone size: NA; V gene: TRBV5-4
CDR3 DNA: TGTGCCAGTAGTTCAAGTTATCAGGGTCCTGGCTACACCTTC; CDR3 protein: CASSSSYQGPGYTF; D gene: NA; J gene: TRBJ1-2; clone size: NA; V gene: TRBV19
CDR3 DNA: TGTGCTAGCGGACAGGGTTACACTGAAGCTTTCTTT; CDR3 protein: CASGQGYTEAFF; D gene: TRBD1; J gene: TRBJ1-1; clone size: NA; V gene: TRBV12-5
CDR3 DNA: TGTGCCAGCTCACCACCGGCCCTTATCTCTGGAAACACCATATATTTT; CDR3 protein: CASSPPALISGNTIYF; D gene: NA; J gene: TRBJ1-3; clone size: NA; V gene: TRBV18
CDR3 DNA: TGTGCCAGCAGCCAGGCTCCGGGGCGCACTGAAGCTTTCTTT; CDR3 protein: CASSQAPGRTEAFF; D gene: NA; J gene: TRBJ1-1; clone size: NA; V gene: TRBV4-2
CDR3 DNA: TGTGCCAGCACCCCAGCCAGACTCCAGACCCAGTACTTC; CDR3 protein: CASTPARLQTQYF; D gene: NA; J gene: TRBJ2-5; clone size: NA; V gene: TRBV6-6
CDR3 DNA: TGTGCCAGTAGTTACTTCCGGGACAGGGAGGGTGAAAAACTGTTTTTT; CDR3 protein: CASSYFRDREGEKLFF; D gene: TRBD1; J gene: TRBJ1-4; clone size: NA; V gene: TRBV19
CDR3 DNA: TGTGCCAGCAGTAGGACAGGGGACGAGCAGTACTTC; CDR3 protein: CASSRTGDEQYF; D gene: TRBD1; J gene: TRBJ2-7; clone size: NA; V gene: TRBV6-5
CDR3 DNA: TGTGCCAGCAGTCCACAGGGGGGGCTCCAAGAGACCCAGTACTTC; CDR3 protein: CASSPQGGLQETQYF; D gene: NA; J gene: TRBJ2-5; clone size: once; V gene: TRBV2
CDR3 DNA: TGTGCCAGCAGAGACCGGGACAGGGGTTACAATGAGCAGTTCTTC; CDR3 protein: CASRDRDRGYNEQFF; D gene: TRBD1; J gene: TRBJ2-1; clone size: NA; V gene: TRBV7-2
CDR3 DNA: TGTGCCAGCAGTTCGGGGCTAGCGGTAGCTTTCTTT; CDR3 protein: CASSSGLAVAFF; D gene: NA; J gene: TRBJ1-1; clone size: NA; V gene: TRBV2
CDR3 DNA: TGTGCCAGCAGCAAAGACCGGACCTTCAACTATGGCTACACCTTC; CDR3 protein: CASSKDRTFNYGYTF; D gene: NA; J gene: TRBJ1-2; clone size: NA; V gene: TRBV21-1
CDR3 DNA: TGTGCCAGCACAGGAAGACAGGGGGCAGGAGGCACTGAAGCTTTCTTT; CDR3 protein: CASTGRQGAGGTEAFF; D gene: TRBD1; J gene: TRBJ1-1; clone size: NA; V gene: TRBV2
CDR3 DNA: TGTGCCAGCAGGCTACTAGCGGTTTCAAACACCGGGGAGCTGTTTTTT; CDR3 protein: CASRLLAVSNTGELFF; D gene: TRBD2; J gene: TRBJ2-2; clone size: NA; V gene: TRBV28
CDR3 DNA: TGTGCCAGCCGAGGGCACTCCCCGGGATCTGAGCAGTTCTTC; CDR3 protein: CASRGHSPGSEQFF; D gene: NA; J gene: TRBJ2-1; clone size: NA; V gene: TRBV2
CDR3 DNA: TGTGCCAGCTCACCACAACAGGTCCCCAACTATGGCTACACCTTC; CDR3 protein: CASSPQQVPNYGYTF; D gene: NA; J gene: TRBJ1-2; clone size: NA; V gene: TRBV18
CDR3 DNA: TGTGCCAGCAGCCTGCAGAAACCGATGAACACTGAAGCTTTCTTT; CDR3 protein: CASSLQKPMNTEAFF; D gene: NA; J gene: TRBJ1-1; clone size: NA; V gene: TRBV7-9
CDR3 DNA: TGTGCCAGCAGTCGGGACAGCCGAGACGCTGGGCAGTACTTC; CDR3 protein: CASSRDSRDAGQYF; D gene: TRBD1; J gene: TRBJ2-7; clone size: NA; V gene: TRBV5-6
CDR3 DNA: TGTGCCAGCAGCACGTGGACGGACTCCTACAATGAGCAGTTCTTC; CDR3 protein: CASSTWTDSYNEQFF; D gene: NA; J gene: TRBJ2-1; clone size: NA; V gene: TRBV7-2
CDR3 DNA: TGTGCCAGCAGTTTTGGACAGATGTACCAAGAGACCCAGTACTTC; CDR3 protein: CASSFGQMYQETQYF; D gene: NA; J gene: TRBJ2-5; clone size: once; V gene: TRBV28
CDR3 DNA: TGTGCCACCAGGGAAGTCCACGAGCAGTACTTC; CDR3 protein: CATREVHEQYF; D gene: NA; J gene: TRBJ2-7; clone size: NA; V gene: TRBV6-5
CDR3 DNA: TGCGCCAGCAGTCAAAGGGGACAGACATTAAGCAATCAGCCCCAGCATTTT; CDR3 protein: CASSQRGQTLSNQPQHF; D gene: TRBD1; J gene: TRBJ1-5; clone size: NA; V gene: TRBV23-1
CDR3 DNA: TGTGCCAGCAGAAAATCCGGGACAGGGCCGAGGGGCTACACCTTC; CDR3 protein: CASRKSGTGPRGYTF; D gene: TRBD1; J gene: TRBJ1-2; clone size: NA; V gene: TRBV28
CDR3 DNA: TGTGCCAGCAGCTTACCGGGGGTCAGGGGCTACACCTTC; CDR3 protein: CASSLPGVRGYTF; D gene: NA; J gene: TRBJ1-2; clone size: many; V gene: TRBV7-9
CDR3 DNA: TGCGCCAGCAGCTTGAGGGCTACGAATGAAAAACTGTTTTTT; CDR3 protein: CASSLRATNEKLFF; D gene: NA; J gene: TRBJ1-4; clone size: once; V gene: TRBV5-1
CDR3 DNA: TGTGCCAGCAGCCCCGGGGGGAATTCACCCCTCCACTTT; CDR3 protein: CASSPGGNSPLHF; D gene: NA; J gene: TRBJ1-6; clone size: few; V gene: TRBV28
CDR3 DNA: TGTGCCAGCAGACCCTTAGGACAGGGCTATGGCTACACCTTC; CDR3 protein: CASRPLGQGYGYTF; D gene: TRBD1; J gene: TRBJ1-2; clone size: NA; V gene: TRBV5-6
CDR3 DNA: TGTGCCAGCAGCTCCATAAAGGGCGGGGAGTTCACAGATACGCAGTATTTT; CDR3 protein: CASSSIKGGEFTDTQYF; D gene: NA; J gene: TRBJ2-3; clone size: NA; V gene: TRBV7-9
CDR3 DNA: TGTGCCAGCAGTTCCTCGGACAGGGTAGATGGCTACACCTTC; CDR3 protein: CASSSSDRVDGYTF; D gene: TRBD1; J gene: TRBJ1-2; clone size: NA; V gene: TRBV27
CDR3 DNA: TGCAGCGTTGATTCTCAGGGTGAAGCTTTCTTT; CDR3 protein: CSVDSQGEAFF; D gene: NA; J gene: TRBJ1-1; clone size: few; V gene: TRBV29-1
CDR3 DNA: TGCAGCGTCACGTTGACAGGCCAAGCTTTCTTT; CDR3 protein: CSVTLTGQAFF; D gene: NA; J gene: TRBJ1-1; clone size: NA; V gene: TRBV29-1
CDR3 DNA: TGTGCCAGCAGCAAGGGTCCAGGGAGCTCCTATAATTCACCCCTCCACTTT; CDR3 protein: CASSKGPGSSYNSPLHF; D gene: NA; J gene: TRBJ1-6; clone size: NA; V gene: TRBV9
CDR3 DNA: TGTGCCAGCGGTTCTGGGACGAAGAGAAAAGAGACCCAGTACTTC; CDR3 protein: CASGSGTKRKETQYF; D gene: NA; J gene: TRBJ2-5; clone size: NA; V gene: TRBV2
CDR3 DNA: TGTGCCAGCAGCTTAAGGGACTCAGATACGCAGTATTTT; CDR3 protein: CASSLRDSDTQYF; D gene: NA; J gene: TRBJ2-3; clone size: NA; V gene: TRBV7-3
CDR3 DNA: TGCAGCGTCCCCGCCGGGGGCTCTGGGGCCAACGTCCTGACTTTC; CDR3 protein: CSVPAGGSGANVLTF; D gene: NA; J gene: TRBJ2-6; clone size: NA; V gene: TRBV29-1
CDR3 DNA: TGTGCCAGCAGCCCGCGCAACGCGGGGAGCACCGGGGAGCTGTTTTTT; CDR3 protein: CASSPRNAGSTGELFF; D gene: NA; J gene: TRBJ2-2; clone size: NA; V gene: TRBV7-3
CDR3 DNA: TGCGCCAGCAGCTTGGCCTACTACGCCACAGATACGCAGTATTTT; CDR3 protein: CASSLAYYATDTQYF; D gene: NA; J gene: TRBJ2-3; clone size: NA; V gene: TRBV5-1